A single sample gave rise to the 31 T cell receptor beta chains below, sequenced in a study of response to subunit inactivated influenza vaccine. TCRdb passed the RT-PCR reads through MiXCR, listing each CDR3 protein once. The sample lists 490,000 or so distinct CDR3 sequences, about 8% occurring once. The specimen comprised PBMCs from blood, sampled around 25 months after vaccination. Every receptor here comes from a man aged 50 to 69 who received an inactivated influenza vaccine.

This clonotype was counted between two and nine times. V gene TRBV5-8 combines with J gene TRBJ2-1, with 9 bases lining up with TRBD2. CDR3 size: 13 residues. Trimming cost V 5 bases and J 9 bases; bases outside gene matches: 6. In germline, CDR1 is SGHTS, CDR2 YDEGEE. The CDR3 DNA follows: TGTGCCAGCAGATTAGCGGGAGCAAGTGAGCAGTTCTTC. Encoded protein: CASRLAGASEQFF. The complete variable domain, with remaining parts taken from reference TRBV5-8 and TRBJ2-1, reads EAGVTQSPTHLIKTRGQQATLRCSPISGHTSVYWYQQALGLGLQFLLWYDEGEERNRGNFPPRFSGRQFPNYSSELNVNALELEDSALYLCASRLAGASEQFFGPGTRLTVL.

This clonotype occurred many times. The chain recombines TRBV28 with TRBJ1-3, with D unresolved. The length of the CDR3 is 15 residues. V was shortened by 6 bases and J by 0 bases, with 12 bases between the two germline ends. Germline V gene data show CDR1 as MDHEN and CDR2 as SYDVKM. The CDR3 spells CASRIGRGSGNTIYF. The CDR3 nucleotides read TGTGCCAGCAGGATAGGACGGGGCTCTGGAAACACCATATATTTT.

The table lists this clonotype with a few counts. V usage is TRBV2 and J usage is TRBJ1-3, with TRBD1 identical over 7 bases. CDR3 size: 13 residues. Germline CDR1 SNHLY, CDR2 FYNNEI. Trimming took 3 bases from V and 7 from J; bases not matched to a gene: 3. The CDR3 DNA reads TGTGCCAGCAGTGAGCAGGGGGGCAACACCATATATTTT. It is translated as CASSEQGGNTIYF.

This chain connects TRBV27 to TRBJ2-3; 9 bases agree with TRBD2. The trim removed 6 bases at V and 2 bases at J, leaving 12 bases unmatched. Germline CDR1 and CDR2: MNHEY and SMNVEV (reference sequence). The CDR3 runs to 17 residues. CDR3 in DNA: TGTGCCAGCAGCCTACGGCGACTAGCGGCGATCACAGATACGCAGTATTTT. It specifies CASSLRRLAAITDTQYF.

This chain links TRBV6-2 or TRBV6-3 with TRBJ2-6, with TRBD1 matching 10 bases. Germline values: CDR1 MNHEY, CDR2 SVGEGT. Unmatched junction bases numbered 7, after V lost 7 bases and J lost 4 bases. The CDR3 runs 16 residues. Here the CDR3 DNA reads TGTGCCAGCAACTACGGGACAGGGGACGGGGCCAACGTCCTGACTTTC. Encoded protein: CASNYGTGDGANVLTF.

This clonotype occurred a few times. V and J are TRBV9 and TRBJ1-1; 7 nucleotides agree with TRBD1. The CDR3 is 15 amino acids. The V segment lost 4 bases and the J segment 1 base; nucleotides outside the gene matches: 7. Germline V gene sequence: CDR1 SGDLS, CDR2 YYNGEE. Here the CDR3 reads CASSRFRTGNTEAFF. In nucleotides, the CDR3 is TGTGCCAGCAGCCGCTTTCGGACAGGGAACACTGAAGCTTTCTTT.

CDR3 in amino acids: CASSPRLAGGYNEQFF. In nucleotides, the CDR3 is TGTGCCAGCAGCCCTAGACTAGCGGGGGGTTACAATGAGCAGTTCTTC. V and J are TRBV7-9 and TRBJ2-1; TRBD2 matches at 13 bases. CDR3 length equals 16 residues. The junction had 5 bases not matched to a gene; V was cut back by 5 bases and J by 4 bases. The germline V gene has CDR1 SEHNR and CDR2 FQNEAQ (reference sequence).

V gene TRBV20-1 combines with J gene TRBJ2-7; the D gene is possibly TRBD1 (6 bases). Germline V gene data show CDR1 as DFQATT and CDR2 as SNEGSKA (reference sequence). Trimming removed 6 bases at V and 5 bases at J, with 11 bases between. CDR3 length: 11 residues. This CDR3 is CSARGSHEQYF. The CDR3 nucleotides read TGCAGTGCCAGGGGTTCCCACGAGCAGTACTTC.

This clonotype appeared once. The chain has TRBV11-2 and TRBJ2-3; TRBD2 matches 10 bases. Looked up from germline, CDR1 is SGHAT and CDR2 is FQNNGV. The CDR3 sequence is 18 residues long. Trimming removed 5 bases from V and 2 bases from J; junction bases left unmatched: 13. The chain's CDR3 is CASSRARVSGGYTDTQYF. The CDR3 nucleotides read TGTGCCAGCAGCCGAGCCCGGGTTAGCGGGGGGTACACAGATACGCAGTATTTT.

This clonotype occurred a few times. The chain carries TRBV6-2 or TRBV6-3 and TRBJ2-1; 7 bases are shared with TRBD2. This CDR3 has 15 residues. Germline CDR1 reads MNHEY; CDR2 reads SVGEGT. J was trimmed by 4 bases and V by 6 bases; bases with no gene match: 9. The CDR3 nucleotides are TGTGCCAGCAGCCGTGTGGCTAGCGGTTACAATGAGCAGTTCTTC. It yields the protein CASSRVASGYNEQFF.

This clonotype has only a few counts. The gene calls are TRBV7-9 and TRBJ2-3; possibly TRBD1 for D (5 bases). The germline V gene has CDR1 SEHNR and CDR2 FQNEAQ (reference sequence). With 5 bases removed from V and 0 bases from J, the gap between germline ends came to 15 bases. This CDR3 is built from 16 residues. The CDR3: CASSGFQGASTDTQYF. Here the CDR3 DNA reads TGTGCCAGCAGCGGATTCCAAGGGGCTAGCACAGATACGCAGTATTTT.

The chain is built from TRBV10-3 and TRBJ1-2; D is undetermined. Germline V lookup: CDR1 ENHRY, CDR2 SYGVKD. V was pared by 3 bases and J by 7 bases, with 12 bases between. CDR3 length: 13 residues. CDR3 in DNA: TGTGCCATCAGTGACGGAAAGCGTACTGGCTACACCTTC. This codes for CAISDGKRTGYTF.

The rearrangement joins TRBV12-3 or TRBV12-4 to TRBJ2-5; no clear D gene. Trimming pared 5 bases from V and 2 bases from J, leaving 9 bases between. This CDR3 spans 13 amino acids. For the CDR3, the DNA is TGTGCCAGCAGTCCGATGGGGCAAGAGACCCAGTACTTC. Translating it yields CASSPMGQETQYF.

This clonotype was counted ten times or more. This chain uses TRBV25-1 with TRBJ1-6; 7 nucleotides align to TRBD1. This CDR3 contains 14 residues. The germline V gene encodes CDR1 MGHDK and CDR2 SYGVNS. V shed 5 bases and J 10 bases; nucleotides not matched to a gene: 8. This CDR3 is CASSNRGWNSPLHF. The CDR3 nucleotides read TGTGCCAGCAGTAACAGGGGATGGAACTCACCCCTCCACTTT. The whole variable domain, remainder taken from reference TRBV25-1 and TRBJ1-6, is EADIYQTPRYLVIGTGKKITLECSQTMGHDKMYWYQQDPGMELHLIHYSYGVNSTEKGDLSSESTVSRIRTEHFPLTLESARPSHTSQYLCASSNRGWNSPLHFGNGTRLTVT.

This clonotype was recorded at least ten times. V usage is TRBV4-1 and J usage is TRBJ1-1; maybe TRBD1 (5 bases). V gave up 0 bases and J gave up 11 bases, with 13 bases separating them. The CDR3 consists of 13 residues. Looked up from germline, CDR1 is MGHRA and CDR2 is YSYEKL. DNA of the CDR3: TGCGCCAGCAGCCAAGACAAGGGGCTGAGCGCTTTCTTT. Translation: CASSQDKGLSAFF.

This clonotype was counted ten times or more. The chain has TRBV29-1 and TRBJ2-1, with 9 bases matching TRBD2. Germline V gene data show CDR1 as SQVTM and CDR2 as ANQGSEA. With 0 bases clipped from V and 2 bases from J, the junction kept 5 bases outside the gene matches. CDR3 length: 16 residues. CDR3 DNA: TGCAGCGTTGAAGATCTATCTAGCGGGACCTACAATGAGCAGTTCTTC. Protein sequence: CSVEDLSSGTYNEQFF.

The rearrangement uses TRBV11-2 and TRBJ2-7, with 12 bases matching TRBD2. Per the germline V gene, CDR1 is SGHAT and CDR2 is FQNNGV. The V and J ends lost 2 bases and 6 bases, in that order; junction bases with no gene match: 2. The CDR3 loop spans 14 amino acids. CDR3 DNA sequence: TGTGCCAGCAGCTTATCACTAGCGGGAGGCGAGCAGTACTTC. Translation gives CASSLSLAGGEQYF. The full variable domain, with the rest looked up from reference TRBV11-2 and TRBJ2-7, is EAGVAQSPRYKIIEKRQSVAFWCNPISGHATLYWYQQILGQGPKLLIQFQNNGVVDDSQLPKDRFSAERLKGVDSTLKIQPAKLEDSAVYLCASSLSLAGGEQYFGPGTRLTVT.

This clonotype came up many times. V is TRBV20-1 and J is TRBJ1-3, with 9 bases matching TRBD1. V shed 6 bases and J 0 bases; nucleotides not matched to a gene: 6. CDR1 is DFQATT and CDR2 is SNEGSKA in the germline V gene (reference sequence). There are 15 residues in the CDR3. In DNA, the CDR3 is TGCAGTGCAAAACAGGGGGCGAGCTCTGGAAACACCATATATTTT. Protein product: CSAKQGASSGNTIYF.

V gene TRBV6-2 or TRBV6-3 combines with J gene TRBJ2-1; possibly TRBD1 for D (10 bases). V shed 0 bases and J shed 2 bases, with 29 bases lying between them. The CDR3 length is 22 residues. In germline, CDR1 is MNHEY, CDR2 SVGEGT. CDR3 nucleotides: TGTGCCAGCAGTTACTCCCCGGGACAGGGGATCGTTAGCGGGGGAGCCTACAATGAGCAGTTCTTC. Translated, it gives CASSYSPGQGIVSGGAYNEQFF.

This clonotype was counted a few times. The chain combines TRBV2 with TRBJ2-5; D is possibly TRBD1 (5 bases). The V gene's germline CDR1 is SNHLY and CDR2 FYNNEI. The CDR3 sequence is 15 residues long. The V and J ends lost 3 bases and 5 bases respectively, with 16 bases between them. The CDR3 sequence: CASSDQGLPGETQYF. CDR3 DNA: TGTGCCAGCAGTGACCAGGGATTACCTGGGGAGACCCAGTACTTC.

On this clonotype itself: The CDR3 does not close with the conserved phenylalanine or tryptophan, likely indicating a read error. The CDR3 region has the DNA TGCAGTTGGGCCTCCGGTACTAGCGGGCCTACCTACGAGCAGTACTGC. This codes for CSWASGTSGPTYEQYC. This chain connects TRBV20-1 to TRBJ2-7, with 9 nucleotides matching TRBD2. The germline gives CDR1 DFQATT, CDR2 SNEGSKA (reference sequence). Unmatched junction bases numbered 16, after V lost 8 bases and J lost 2 bases. This CDR3 region has 16 residues.

This clonotype was seen ten or more times. V usage is TRBV20-1 and J usage is TRBJ1-2; D is unclear. The CDR3 sequence is 15 residues long. CDR1 is DFQATT and CDR2 is SNEGSKA in the germline V gene (reference sequence). The CDR3 loop reads CSALPESGFNYGYTF. The CDR3 region has the DNA TGCAGCGCCCTACCGGAAAGCGGGTTCAACTATGGCTACACCTTC.

This chain joins TRBV20-1 and TRBJ1-5, with a weak D call TRBD1 (6 bases). The CDR3 has 14 amino acids. From germline, CDR1 is DFQATT and CDR2 SNEGSKA (reference sequence). The germline V and J ends were trimmed by 5 bases and 0 bases, with 11 bases remaining between them. CDR3 nucleotides: TGCAGTGCTGTCCAGGGGAGTAGCAATCAGCCCCAGCATTTT. This gives the protein CSAVQGSSNQPQHF.

The genes are TRBV24-1 and TRBJ1-5, with D possibly being TRBD1 (5 bases). V was clipped by 3 bases and J by 4 bases, with 21 bases between them. The CDR3 extends over 18 amino acids. Germline V gene data show CDR1 as KGHDR and CDR2 as SFDVKD. This CDR3 reads CATSDTSRGAAGNQPQHF. The CDR3 DNA follows: TGTGCCACCAGTGATACTTCTCGAGGGGCGGCTGGGAATCAGCCCCAGCATTTT.

V gene TRBV11-2 combines with J gene TRBJ2-6; tentative D call: TRBD1 (6 bases). This CDR3 has 17 residues. CDR1 SGHAT and CDR2 FQNNGV come from the germline V gene. The germline V and J ends were trimmed by 3 bases and 0 bases, with 12 bases remaining between them. The CDR3 sequence: CASSFPGAHSGANVLTF. In DNA, the CDR3 is TGTGCCAGCAGCTTCCCAGGGGCCCACTCTGGGGCCAACGTCCTGACTTTC.

The chain employs TRBV12-3 or TRBV12-4 and TRBJ2-2, with 9 bases matching TRBD2. The length of the CDR3 is 17 residues. The trim removed 7 bases at V and 4 bases at J, leaving 13 bases unmatched. The CDR3 DNA reads as TGTGCCAGCAATACACGGGCTAGCGGGGTATTCACCGGGGAGCTGTTTTTT. Its translation: CASNTRASGVFTGELFF.

The V gene is TRBV24-1, the J gene TRBJ2-2, with D perhaps TRBD2 (5 bases). Deletions cut 7 bases from V and 0 bases from J, with 14 bases between. Per germline, CDR1 KGHDR and CDR2 SFDVKD. This CDR3 is 16 amino acids long. DNA of the CDR3: TGTGCCACCAGCCCGGAGGTAGCTACGAACACCGGGGAGCTGTTTTTT. Protein: CATSPEVATNTGELFF.

This clonotype has ten or more counts. V gene TRBV28 combines with J gene TRBJ2-3, with D tentatively TRBD2 (5 bases). The ends were cut back, 6 bases at V and 2 bases at J, with 12 bases in the middle. CDR1 is MDHEN and CDR2 is SYDVKM in the germline V gene. The CDR3 extends over 14 amino acids. The CDR3, as DNA: TGTGCCAGCAGAAAATACGGGGACACAGATACGCAGTATTTT. This codes for CASRKYGDTDTQYF.

This clonotype was seen many times. This rearrangement joins TRBV11-2 to TRBJ2-1; 9 nucleotides align to TRBD2. Trimming cost V 5 bases and J 6 bases; bases outside gene matches: 8. Germline lookup yields CDR1 SGHAT and CDR2 FQNNGV. The CDR3 length is 15 residues. The CDR3 DNA reads TGTGCCAGCAGCCTGGGGTTAGCGGGAGCCAATGAGCAGTTCTTC. Its translation: CASSLGLAGANEQFF.

This clonotype occurred a few times. This rearrangement joins TRBV20-1 to TRBJ2-3; TRBD2 matches at 11 bases. With V trimmed by 3 bases and J by 1 base, 12 bases remained unmatched. This CDR3 is built from 18 residues. CDR1 and CDR2 from the germline V gene are DFQATT and SNEGSKA (reference sequence). The CDR3 DNA reads TGCAGTGCTAGGGTCGGGATAGCGGGGGGGTACCGCACAGATACGCAGTATTTT. Protein sequence: CSARVGIAGGYRTDTQYF.

CDR3 nucleotide sequence: TGCAGTGCTTCCCAGGACATCCAAGGGGAGACCCAGTACTTC. Translated: CSASQDIQGETQYF. The chain carries TRBV20-1 and TRBJ2-5; tentatively, D is TRBD1 (5 bases). V was trimmed by 5 bases and J by 5 bases, leaving 18 bases between them. Germline V lookup: CDR1 DFQATT, CDR2 SNEGSKA (reference sequence). This CDR3 comprises 14 residues.